Shown below are 14 T cell receptor beta chains from a single sample sequenced in a study of identifying expanded T cells in peripheral blood. Generated by immunoSEQ multiplex PCR, the TCRdb table keeps only in-frame clones and is missing some. The top ten hold 5.6% of the sample, which has more than 75,000 clones, approximately 84% seen once. The sequencing input was blood. The receptors derive from a person aged 18-69 years in good health.

This sequence joins TRBV7-8 and TRBJ2-7, with 7 bases aligning to TRBD2. Germline CDR1 and CDR2: SGHVS and FQNEAQ. The V segment lost 2 bases and the J segment 12 bases; nucleotides outside the gene matches: 4. This CDR3 comprises 11 residues. CDR3 nucleotides: TGTGCCAGCAGCTTACTCGGGGGGACGTACTTC. Protein sequence: CASSLLGGTYF.

Of note for this clone: With a much larger clone just one base away, this may be a read error. The chain has TRBV27 and TRBJ2-7; tentatively, D is TRBD1 (5 bases). Trimming removed 3 bases at V and 0 bases at J, with 12 bases between. The germline gives CDR1 MNHEY, CDR2 SMNVEV (reference sequence). This CDR3 contains 15 residues. The CDR3 bases are TGTGCCAGCAGTTTGAAGGGTGGGGCCTCCTACGAGCAGTACTTC. The encoded protein is CASSLKGGASYEQYF.

The chain links TRBV11-2 to TRBJ2-7; TRBD1 aligns across 7 bases. Losses at the gene ends were 2 bases for V and 6 bases for J; bases not matched to a gene: 7. The CDR3 is 14 residues long. From germline, CDR1 is SGHAT and CDR2 FQNNGV. The CDR3 DNA sequence: TGTGCCAGCAGCTTATTAACAGGGGCCGGCGAGCAGTACTTC. This translates into CASSLLTGAGEQYF.

V usage is TRBV7-9 and J usage is TRBJ2-7, with D perhaps matching TRBD1 or TRBD2 (6 bases each). CDR1 SEHNR and CDR2 FQNEAQ come from the germline V gene (reference sequence). This CDR3 comprises 14 residues. The V end was cut by 5 bases, the J end by 4 bases, with 15 bases between. CDR3 nucleotide sequence: TGTGCCAGCAGCATAGGTGGGGGGACATACGAGCAGTACTTC. Translated: CASSIGGGTYEQYF.

The V and J genes are TRBV19 and TRBJ1-5; D possibly corresponds to TRBD1 (6 bases). Germline loops: CDR1 LNHDA, CDR2 SQIVND (reference sequence). The CDR3 spans 14 residues. V lost 10 bases to trimming and J lost 5 bases, with 18 bases between them. CDR3 nucleotide sequence: TGTGCCACATCCGTCAGCGGGGGCCATCAGCCCCAGCATTTT. Its protein is CATSVSGGHQPQHF.

This clone has a handful of counts. J is TRBJ1-2 and V is TRBV18, with D unresolved. The CDR3 covers 13 residues. Per germline, CDR1 KGHSH and CDR2 LQKENI. Trimming cost V 8 bases and J 5 bases, with 15 bases left between them. In DNA form, the CDR3 reads TGTGCCAGCGTCCCTGGAGGGTCTTATGGCTACACCTTC. Translating gives CASVPGGSYGYTF.

The CDR3 region has the DNA TGTGCCAGCTCAGCGGGGCTCCTTAAGACCGGGGAGCTGTTTTTT. Amino acid sequence: CASSAGLLKTGELFF. The V gene is TRBV18, the J gene TRBJ2-2; perhaps TRBD2 as D (6 bases). The CDR3 sequence is 15 residues long. V shed 5 bases and J shed 5 bases, with 15 bases lying between them. In germline, CDR1 is KGHSH, CDR2 LQKENI. Together with reference TRBV18 and TRBJ2-2, the CDR3 gives the full variable domain: NAGVMQNPRHLVRRRGQEARLRCSPMKGHSHVYWYRQLPEEGLKFMVYLQKENIIDESGMPKERFSAEFPKEGPSILRIQQVVRGDSAAYFCASSAGLLKTGELFFGEGSRLTVL.

The V gene is TRBV6-5, the J gene TRBJ1-1, with a weak D call TRBD1 (6 bases). This CDR3 region has 13 residues. Germline CDR1 is MNHEY and CDR2 is SVGAGI. Trimming stripped 5 bases from V and 1 base from J, with 8 bases between. The chain's CDR3 is CASSTQGNTEAFF. The CDR3 DNA reads as TGTGCCAGCAGTACACAGGGGAACACTGAAGCTTTCTTT.

The table lists this clone with a few counts. The V gene is TRBV7-2, the J gene TRBJ1-5; 7 positions agree with TRBD1. J lost 6 bases, V lost 3 bases, and 2 bases had no gene match. This CDR3 comprises 13 residues. Germline assignment: CDR1 SGHTA and CDR2 FQGNSA. The CDR3 DNA is TGTGCCAGCAGCTTCGACAGGGCTCAGCCCCAGCATTTT. Protein sequence: CASSFDRAQPQHF.

V and J are TRBV25-1 and TRBJ2-7, with D unresolved. The CDR3 has 10 amino acids. Germline V gene data show CDR1 as MGHDK and CDR2 as SYGVNS. V lost 5 bases and J lost 6, with 5 bases in between. The CDR3 DNA reads as TGTGCCAGCAGTTTCGGCGAGCAGTACTTC. Amino acids: CASSFGEQYF.

The chain is built from TRBV19 and TRBJ2-3; TRBD1 aligns across 7 bases. Per germline, CDR1 LNHDA and CDR2 SQIVND (reference sequence). This CDR3 contains 15 residues. Losses at the gene ends were 6 bases for V and 3 bases for J; bases not matched to a gene: 9. CDR3 sequence (DNA): TGTGCCAGTAGGCGCCAGGGGGTTCCGACAGATACGCAGTATTTT. This codes for CASRRQGVPTDTQYF.

V usage is TRBV6-1 and J usage is TRBJ1-2; 7 bases agree with TRBD1. The CDR3 has 14 amino acids. Germline V gene lookup returns CDR1 MNHNS and CDR2 SASEGT. The V segment lost 10 bases and the J segment 7 bases; nucleotides outside the gene matches: 15. CDR3 nucleotides: TGTGCCACCACGGACCTGGGACAGTTAGGTGGCTACACCTTC. This encodes CATTDLGQLGGYTF.

The rearrangement joins TRBV5-1 to TRBJ1-3; D is perhaps TRBD1 (5 bases). This CDR3 has 14 residues. In germline, CDR1 is SGHRS, CDR2 YFSETQ. V was cut by 5 bases and J by 0 bases, with 9 bases left in between. DNA for the CDR3: TGCGCCAGCAGACCAGGGAACTCTGGAAACACCATATATTTT. Its translation is CASRPGNSGNTIYF.

The count of this clone is one. V is TRBV11-2 and J is TRBJ2-4, with D unresolved. With 6 bases removed from V and 0 bases from J, the gap between germline ends came to 9 bases. Germline V gene lookup returns CDR1 SGHAT and CDR2 FQNNGV. CDR3 length equals 14 residues. CDR3 loop: CASRPQGAKNIQYF. As DNA, the CDR3 is TGTGCCAGCAGACCACAAGGAGCCAAAAACATTCAGTACTTC.